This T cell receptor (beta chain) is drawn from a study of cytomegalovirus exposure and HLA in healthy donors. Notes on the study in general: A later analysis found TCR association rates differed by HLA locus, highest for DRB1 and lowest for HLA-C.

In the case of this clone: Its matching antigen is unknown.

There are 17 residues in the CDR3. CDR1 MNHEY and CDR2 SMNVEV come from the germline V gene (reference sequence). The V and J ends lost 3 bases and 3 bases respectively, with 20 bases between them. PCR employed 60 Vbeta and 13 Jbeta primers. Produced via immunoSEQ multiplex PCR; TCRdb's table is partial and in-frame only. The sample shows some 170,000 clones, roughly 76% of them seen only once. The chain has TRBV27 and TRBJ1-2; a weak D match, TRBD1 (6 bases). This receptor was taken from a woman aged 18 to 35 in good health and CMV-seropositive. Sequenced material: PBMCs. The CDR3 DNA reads TGTGCCAGCAGTTTTTTGATCAACAGGGCTGGAGACTATGGCTACACCTTC. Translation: CASSFLINRAGDYGYTF.